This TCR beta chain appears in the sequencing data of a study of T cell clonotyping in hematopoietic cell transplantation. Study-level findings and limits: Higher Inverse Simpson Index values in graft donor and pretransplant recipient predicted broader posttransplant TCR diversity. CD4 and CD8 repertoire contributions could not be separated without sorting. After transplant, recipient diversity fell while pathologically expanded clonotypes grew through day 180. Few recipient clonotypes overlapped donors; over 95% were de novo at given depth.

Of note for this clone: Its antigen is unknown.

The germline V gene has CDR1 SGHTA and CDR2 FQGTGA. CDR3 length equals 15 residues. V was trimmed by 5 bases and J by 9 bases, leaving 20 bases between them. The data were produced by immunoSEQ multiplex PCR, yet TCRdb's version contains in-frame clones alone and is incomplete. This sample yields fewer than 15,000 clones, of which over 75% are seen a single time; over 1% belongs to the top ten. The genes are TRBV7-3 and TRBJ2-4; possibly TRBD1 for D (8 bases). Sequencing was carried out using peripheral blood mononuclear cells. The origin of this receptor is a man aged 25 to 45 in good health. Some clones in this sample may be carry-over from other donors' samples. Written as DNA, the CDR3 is TGTGCCAGCAGCCCATCCGGGACTACAGGGGGCATTCAGTACTTC. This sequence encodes CASSPSGTTGGIQYF.